This T cell receptor beta chain is drawn from a study of blood T cell repertoires in COVID-19. Study-level information: COVID-19 samples from acute and convalescent phases originated in the United States, Italy and Spain.

The authors' processing: Reference gene primers were amplified, and this amplification served to estimate nucleated cell counts. Profiling relied on immunoSEQ multiplex PCR, and the TCRdb table lists in-frame clones only, not all of them. The V and J calls and clone size are taken from that table; D and trimming were inferred from the DNA. The sample shows 250,000 to 350,000 clones, over 80% of them seen only once. Recruitment covered about two dozen US areas and drew participants whose ages spanned 18 to 89 years. CDR3 length: 15 amino acids. Germline V gene sequence: CDR1 MDHEN, CDR2 SYDVKM. Trimming took 6 bases from V and 5 from J, leaving 19 bases between them.

This sequence was found in a woman aged 18-29 years who had recovered from COVID-19. This chain connects TRBV28 to TRBJ1-2, with a possible D match to TRBD1 (6 bases). Sequenced: PBMCs or T cells enriched from blood (not recorded which). This chain's CDR3 is CASRSIDQGLYGYTF. The CDR3 DNA sequence: TGTGCCAGCAGATCGATCGACCAGGGGCTGTATGGCTACACCTTC.